The clone carrying this T cell receptor beta chain was counted only a few times. From the RT-PCR reads, TCRdb called clonotypes with MiXCR, one entry per CDR3 protein. The data contain more than 600,000 distinct CDR3 sequences, 12% to 15% of them seen just once; the ten biggest clones take up roughly 3.9%. CDR3 length: 13 residues. Germline lookup yields CDR1 DFQATT and CDR2 SNEGSKA (reference sequence). Trimming removed 6 bases at V and 2 bases at J, with 13 bases between. The V call is TRBV20-1, the J call TRBJ2-5; the D gene is possibly TRBD2 (5 bases). The source of this sequence is a female donor in good health, serving as a healthy control. The specimen was memory CD4+ T cells from blood. In nucleotides, the CDR3 is TGCAGTGCCCTGCTTCCGGGGCAAGAGACCCAGTACTTC. Translated, it gives CSALLPGQETQYF.